This TCR beta chain was obtained from a study of blood T cells in healthy people across ages. To note about this clonotype: Its specificity is unknown. A junction end diverges from the germline sequence, so it may reflect a read error.

The CDR3 contains 13 residues. Per germline, CDR1 MNHEY and CDR2 SMNVEV (reference sequence). It was with a sample-barcoded 5' primer and a J-beta primer mix that a second PCR of roughly 6 to 11 cycles was run. TCRdb processed the 5' RACE reads anew with MiXCR; each CDR3 protein has one entry. This sample has about 1.8 million distinct CDR3 sequences, with around half found just once. Points from the study as a whole: It was not known whether donors were CMV positive (a possible confounder of expanded clonotype changes). With age, beta diversity per million T cells declined roughly linearly, significantly by approximately 41. The study regarded diversity estimates from one million T cells as underestimates.

This receptor was obtained from a woman aged 35 to 49 in good health. Input material: blood. The rearrangement uses TRBV27 and TRBJ2-1; perhaps TRBD1 as D (6 bases). The CDR3 spells CTSSATGLNEQFF. The CDR3 bases are TGTACCAGCAGTGCGACAGGTTTAAATGAGCAGTTCTTC.